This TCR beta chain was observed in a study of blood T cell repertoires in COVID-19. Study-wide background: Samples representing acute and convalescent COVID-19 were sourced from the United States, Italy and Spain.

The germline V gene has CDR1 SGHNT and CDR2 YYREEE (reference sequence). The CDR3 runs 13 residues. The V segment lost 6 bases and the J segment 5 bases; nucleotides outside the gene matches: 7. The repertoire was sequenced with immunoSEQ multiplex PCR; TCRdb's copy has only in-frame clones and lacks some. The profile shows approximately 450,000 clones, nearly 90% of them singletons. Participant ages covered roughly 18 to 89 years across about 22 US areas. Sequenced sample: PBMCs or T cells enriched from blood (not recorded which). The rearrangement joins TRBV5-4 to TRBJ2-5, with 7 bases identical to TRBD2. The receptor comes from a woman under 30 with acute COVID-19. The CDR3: CASTTSEEETQYF. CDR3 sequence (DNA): TGTGCCAGCACCACTAGCGAGGAGGAGACCCAGTACTTC.